The clone carrying this TCR beta chain was recorded a few times. The antigen remains unidentified. The gene names given are mouse names. The read ends 1 residue before the CDR3 terminus; that terminus is restored from the germline J gene. Distinct nucleotide sequences in the sample also encode this CDR3. The sample belongs to a study of tissue T cells after allogeneic stem cell transplantation. Overall study findings and caveats: The patient cohort was small and clinically heterogeneous, with limited sampling depth. Motif-based clustering found tissue-specific repertoire signatures shared across patients, though few clones were shared. Only a limited share of tissue TCRs appeared in blood or spleen.

The time point: mouse harvest day 14 after allogeneic transplant. Tail vein injection delivered 10^7 T-cell-depleted bone marrow cells and 10^6 splenic CD5+ T cells. The CDR3 consists of 13 residues. Trimming removed 5 bases at V and 1 base at J, with 8 bases between. Germline V lookup: CDR1 SNHLY, CDR2 FYNGKV (reference sequence). Survey-depth TCRbeta CDR3 sequencing reported V/J genes and productive frequencies. Sequencing used immunoSEQ multiplex PCR; TCRdb keeps in-frame clones, though not all of them. This table holds thousands of clones, over 30% found once. Source material: skin. This chain links TRBV3 with TRBJ1-1; a weak D match, TRBD1 (5 bases). This receptor was obtained from a female BALB/c mouse given C57BL/6 T cells with graft-versus-host disease after an allogeneic hematopoietic cell transplant. The sequenced CDR3 bases are TGTGCCAGCAGCCTCGACAGAAACACAGAAGTCTTC. Translating it yields CASSLDRNTEVF. In full, the CDR3 reads CASSLDRNTEVFF.